One and the same sample provided the 3 T cell receptor beta chains below, sequenced in a study of blood T cell repertoires in COVID-19. The data were produced by immunoSEQ multiplex PCR, yet TCRdb's version contains in-frame clones alone and is incomplete. The sample records some 140,000 clones, around 84% being singletons. Sequenced input: peripheral blood. These receptors all stem from an older man with acute or convalescent COVID-19.

V and J are TRBV5-1 and TRBJ1-2, with TRBD1 identical over 7 bases. The CDR3 is 15 amino acids. CDR1 is SGHRS, CDR2 YFSETQ, per germline. Trimming cost V 4 bases and J 1 base; bases outside gene matches: 7. The CDR3 DNA follows: TGCGCCAGCAGCCCGGGGACAGAAATTAACTATGGCTACACCTTC. Protein sequence: CASSPGTEINYGYTF.

This chain connects TRBV7-9 to TRBJ2-5, with D perhaps TRBD1 (5 bases). V was pared by 6 bases and J by 5 bases, with 13 bases between. CDR1 and CDR2 (germline): SEHNR, FQNEAQ (reference sequence). This CDR3 is built from 13 residues. The CDR3 coding sequence is TGTGCCAGCAGTAGGGGCGGAGTGGAGACCCAGTACTTC. Its translation is CASSRGGVETQYF.

This clone showed up just once. The genes are TRBV18 and TRBJ2-2, with 13 bases identical to TRBD2. CDR1 KGHSH and CDR2 LQKENI come from the germline V gene. There are 18 residues in the CDR3. The V gene end was trimmed by 4 bases and the J gene end by 0 bases; junction bases not matched to a gene: 5. Here the CDR3 DNA reads TGTGCCAGCTCACGAGGACTAGCGGGGGTCACGAACACCGGGGAGCTGTTTTTT. It is translated as CASSRGLAGVTNTGELFF.